This T cell receptor (beta chain) was obtained from a study of blood T cell repertoires in COVID-19. The CDR3 has 13 amino acids. V was shortened by 8 bases and J by 4 bases, with 14 bases between the two germline ends. Per germline, CDR1 SGHDN and CDR2 FVKESK. In the authors' methods: Reference gene primer amplification gave nucleated cell count estimates. Assay used: immunoSEQ multiplex PCR; TCRdb lists only in-frame clones, some missing. V and J calls and clone size are those listed in that table; D and trimming were worked out from the DNA. The table records 170,000 or so clones, over 75% of them present only once.

The chain employs TRBV14 and TRBJ2-5, with D maybe TRBD2 (6 bases). The sample consisted of peripheral blood. The source of this sequence is a man aged 65 to 79 with active or convalescent COVID-19. CDR3 nucleotide sequence: TGTGCCAGCTCACGACTAGGTTTAGAGACCCAGTACTTC. Its protein is CASSRLGLETQYF.